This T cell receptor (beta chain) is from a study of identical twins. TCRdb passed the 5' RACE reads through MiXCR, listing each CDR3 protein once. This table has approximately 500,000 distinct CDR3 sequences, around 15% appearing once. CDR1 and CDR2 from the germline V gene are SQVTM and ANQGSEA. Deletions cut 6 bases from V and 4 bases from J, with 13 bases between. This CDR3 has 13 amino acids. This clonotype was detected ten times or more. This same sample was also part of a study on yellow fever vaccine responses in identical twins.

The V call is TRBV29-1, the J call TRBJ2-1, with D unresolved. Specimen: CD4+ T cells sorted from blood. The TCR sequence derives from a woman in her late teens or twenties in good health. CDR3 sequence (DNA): TGCAGCGTAAAGGACGGATTATACAATGAGCAGTTCTTC. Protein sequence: CSVKDGLYNEQFF.